This note documents a single T cell receptor (delta chain) sequence. This DNA's translation differs at residue 13 from TCRdb's protein, which comes from a much larger clone; a read error is likely, and the protein shown is translated from the DNA. These data originate in a study of gamma-delta T cells after stem cell transplantation. TCRdb used CATT to re-call clones from the RT-PCR reads. The data hold over a thousand delta-chain clones, with 7.5% to 9.5% observed a single time. Sequencing was done on a sample of gamma-delta T cells. This clonotype originated in a human donor. It is not recorded whose cells these are; they may come from a transplant donor.

The CDR3 here is CACDPLSWGSYTYKLIF. The CDR3 coding sequence is TGTGCCTGTGACCCCTTAAGCTGGGGGTCTTACACCTATAAACTCATCTTT. The chain has TRDV2 and TRDJ1, with TRDD3 matching 7 bases. Germline V lookup: CDR1 GEAIGNYY, CDR2 EKD. This CDR3 has 17 residues.